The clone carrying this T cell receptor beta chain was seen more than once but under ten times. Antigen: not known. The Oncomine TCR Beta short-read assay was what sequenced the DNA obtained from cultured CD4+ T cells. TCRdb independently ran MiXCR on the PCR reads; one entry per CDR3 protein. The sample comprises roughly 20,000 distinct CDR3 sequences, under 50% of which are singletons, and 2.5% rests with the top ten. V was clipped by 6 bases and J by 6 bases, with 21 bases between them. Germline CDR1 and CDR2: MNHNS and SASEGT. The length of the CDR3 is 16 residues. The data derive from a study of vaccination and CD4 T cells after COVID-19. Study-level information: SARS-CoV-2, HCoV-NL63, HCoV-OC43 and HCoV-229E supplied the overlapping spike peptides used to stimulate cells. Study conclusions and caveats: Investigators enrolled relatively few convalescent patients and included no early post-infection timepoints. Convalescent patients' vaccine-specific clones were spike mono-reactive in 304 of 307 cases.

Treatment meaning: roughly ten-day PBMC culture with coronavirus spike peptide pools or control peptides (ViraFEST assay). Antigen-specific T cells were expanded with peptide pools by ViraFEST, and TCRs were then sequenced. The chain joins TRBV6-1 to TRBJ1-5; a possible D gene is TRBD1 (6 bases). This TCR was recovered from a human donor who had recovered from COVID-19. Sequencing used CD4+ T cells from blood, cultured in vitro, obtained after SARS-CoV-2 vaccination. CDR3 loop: CASRTGWQGKGQPQHF. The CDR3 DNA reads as TGTGCCAGCAGGACTGGGTGGCAGGGGAAGGGTCAGCCCCAGCATTTT.